A selection of T cell receptor beta chains follows, all from one sample in a study of radiotherapy plus CTLA-4 blockade in lung cancer. The method was immunoSEQ multiplex PCR; TCRdb's version includes in-frame clones alone and lacks a portion of them. This table holds about 85,000 clones, about 90% found once. The sample consisted of peripheral blood, taken from a patient treated with radiotherapy plus ipilimumab. These receptors came from a human donor with non-small cell lung cancer who had a partial response to radiotherapy plus ipilimumab. Both conserved end residues are part of each CDR3. Fields, in order: D gene, V gene, clone size, J gene, CDR3 DNA, CDR3 protein. The D gene is left open where the match is weak. Clone size is given for some rows only: seen once, a few or many times, or a class if the clone is expanded.

>.|TRBV7-2|.|TRBJ1-5
TGTGCCAGCAGCTTAGTAGCAGGGAATCAGCCCCAGCATTTT
CASSLVAGNQPQHF
>.|TRBV5-8|.|TRBJ2-5
TGTGCCAGCAGCTCGGGTGGGTCCCAGTACTTC
CASSSGGSQYF
>.|TRBV28|few|TRBJ1-1
TGTGCCAGCAGTATACAGGAGAACACTGAAGCTTTCTTT
CASSIQENTEAFF
>TRBD2|TRBV19|.|TRBJ2-7
TGTGCCAGTAGTATAGAACGGGGGGCCTACGAGCAGTACTTC
CASSIERGAYEQYF
>.|TRBV5-4|.|TRBJ1-1
TGTGCCAGCAGAGAGGACAGAGTTAATTCAATGAACACTGAAGCTTTCTTT
CASREDRVNSMNTEAFF
>.|TRBV19|.|TRBJ1-4
TGTGCCAGTGCGGACCAGGGTGGATTGGCAACTAATGAAAAACTGTTTTTT
CASADQGGLATNEKLFF
>.|TRBV28|.|TRBJ1-5
TGTGCCAGCAGAAAGGGGTCCGATTCCAATCAGCCCCAGCATTTT
CASRKGSDSNQPQHF
>.|TRBV5-1|.|TRBJ1-2
TGCGCCAGCAGCTTAGACACCCGATTGACCTTC
CASSLDTRLTF
>TRBD1|TRBV2|.|TRBJ1-6
TGTGCCAGCAGTGTCGGCAGGGGGAACAATTCACCCCTCCACTTT
CASSVGRGNNSPLHF
>TRBD2|TRBV4-1|.|TRBJ2-7
TGCGCCAGCAGCCAGCTCCCGGGACTAGCGGGAGGCAGGAGGGACGAGCAGTACTTC
CASSQLPGLAGGRRDEQYF
>TRBD2|TRBV6-6|.|TRBJ2-1
TGTGCCAGCAGTTACCGGACTAGCGGGGGGAACAATGAGCAGTTCTTC
CASSYRTSGGNNEQFF
>.|TRBV27|.|TRBJ2-1
TGTGCCAGCAGTTTAAGCGTCCGGACAGTCGATCCCTCCCAGCTTGGGTTCTTC
CASSLSVRTVDPSQLGFF
>.|TRBV5-1|once|TRBJ1-5
TGCGCCAGCAGCTTGGGTGGGACTTCGAATCAGCCCCAGCATTTT
CASSLGGTSNQPQHF
>.|TRBV9|.|TRBJ2-1
TGTGCCAGCAGCGTAGCCCCCAGCGGGTACAATGAGCAGTTCTTC
CASSVAPSGYNEQFF
>.|TRBV30|.|TRBJ1-1
TGTGCCCACGGAAGGGGCCTTGAAGCTTTCTTT
CAHGRGLEAFF
>.|TRBV30|.|TRBJ2-3
TGTGCCTATTACGCCCGAGACAGGTGGGGAGGGGATACGCAGTATTTT
CAYYARDRWGGDTQYF
>.|TRBV19|.|TRBJ2-3
TGTGCCAGTAGCCGACACAAGGATACGCAGTATTTT
CASSRHKDTQYF
>.|TRBV7-8|.|TRBJ2-1
TGTGCCAGCAGCCCAATAACTTACGGTGAGCAGTTCTTC
CASSPITYGEQFF
>.|TRBV4-2|once|TRBJ2-3
TGTGCCAGCAGCCAAGATTCCGGAGATACGCAGTATTTT
CASSQDSGDTQYF
>.|TRBV28|.|TRBJ1-2
TGTGCCAGCAGGGACAGATATGGCTACACCTTC
CASRDRYGYTF
>TRBD1|TRBV2|.|TRBJ2-2
TGTGCCAGGCTAGACAGGGCGAGAACCGGGGAGCTGTTTTTT
CARLDRARTGELFF